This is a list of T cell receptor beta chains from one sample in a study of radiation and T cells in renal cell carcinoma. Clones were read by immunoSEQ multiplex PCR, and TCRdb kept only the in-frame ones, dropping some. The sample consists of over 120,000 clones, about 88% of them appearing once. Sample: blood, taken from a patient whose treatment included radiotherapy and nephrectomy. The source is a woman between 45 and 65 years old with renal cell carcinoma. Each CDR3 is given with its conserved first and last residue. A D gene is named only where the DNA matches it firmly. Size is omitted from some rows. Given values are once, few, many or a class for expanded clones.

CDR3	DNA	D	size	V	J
CASSGDSTYTQYF	TGTGCCAGCAGTGGGGACAGCACATATACGCAGTATTTT	TRBD1	NA	TRBV5-4	TRBJ2-3
CASSFDQGTDTQYF	TGTGCCAGCAGTTTCGATCAGGGAACAGATACGCAGTATTTT	NA	NA	TRBV6-5	TRBJ2-3
CASSLPGGSTDTQYF	TGCGCCAGCAGCTTGCCAGGGGGTAGCACAGATACGCAGTATTTT	TRBD1	NA	TRBV5-1	TRBJ2-3
CASSLESQADTQYF	TGTGCCAGCAGCTTGGAGTCTCAAGCCGATACGCAGTATTTT	NA	NA	TRBV5-4	TRBJ2-3
CASSGMVSGNTIYF	TGTGCCAGCAGTGGGATGGTCTCTGGAAACACCATATATTTT	NA	few	TRBV28	TRBJ1-3
CASSTKSRDRVVGLGYEQYF	TGTGCCAGCAGCACCAAATCGAGGGACAGGGTTGTTGGGCTTGGCTACGAGCAGTACTTC	TRBD1	NA	TRBV13	TRBJ2-7
CASSPSGQATYGYTF	TGTGCCAGCTCACCGTCGGGACAGGCAACATATGGCTACACCTTC	TRBD1	NA	TRBV18	TRBJ1-2
CASSDEPGYEQYF	TGTGCCAGCAGTGACGAACCGGGCTACGAGCAGTACTTC	NA	NA	TRBV6-4	TRBJ2-7
CASSLNGGTQETQYF	TGCGCCAGCAGCTTGAACGGGGGCACCCAAGAGACCCAGTACTTC	NA	NA	TRBV5-1	TRBJ2-5
CAWTSGRSYEQYF	TGTGCCTGGACTTCAGGGCGCTCCTACGAGCAGTACTTC	NA	NA	TRBV30	TRBJ2-7
CASSQGTYNEQFF	TGCGCCAGCAGTCAAGGTACCTACAATGAGCAGTTCTTC	NA	NA	TRBV5-1	TRBJ2-1
CASSLDGASNEQYF	TGCGCCAGCAGCTTGGATGGGGCGTCTAACGAGCAGTACTTC	NA	NA	TRBV5-1	TRBJ2-7
CASSLRAELNTEAFF	TGTGCCAGCAGCTTGAGGGCAGAGCTGAACACTGAAGCTTTCTTT	NA	NA	TRBV11-2	TRBJ1-1
CAISAGASNQPQHF	TGTGCCATCAGTGCAGGGGCGAGCAATCAGCCCCAGCATTTT	NA	NA	TRBV10-3	TRBJ1-5
CASSQDPVENSGNTIYF	TGCGCCAGCAGCCAAGATCCGGTCGAAAACTCTGGAAACACCATATATTTT	NA	NA	TRBV4-3	TRBJ1-3
CASRPGTPNTGELFF	TGTGCCAGCAGACCTGGGACTCCGAACACCGGGGAGCTGTTTTTT	NA	NA	TRBV28	TRBJ2-2
CASSANQGGTQYF	TGTGCCAGCAGCGCTAACCAAGGGGGGACCCAGTACTTC	NA	NA	TRBV11-3	TRBJ2-5
CASSLAGGREQYF	TGTGCCAGTAGCCTAGCGGGAGGTCGTGAGCAGTACTTC	TRBD2	NA	TRBV19	TRBJ2-7
CASKFDRNTDTQYF	TGCGCCAGCAAGTTTGACAGAAACACAGATACGCAGTATTTT	NA	once	TRBV4-3	TRBJ2-3
CASSPNGEGQETQYF	TGTGCCAGCAGCCCGAATGGGGAGGGCCAAGAGACCCAGTACTTC	TRBD2	NA	TRBV9	TRBJ2-5
CASSLGDRDYGYTF	TGCGCCAGCAGCTTGGGGGACAGGGACTATGGCTACACCTTC	TRBD1	NA	TRBV5-1	TRBJ1-2
CASSQGPHQETQYF	TGTGCCAGCTCCCAGGGGCCACACCAAGAGACCCAGTACTTC	NA	NA	TRBV9	TRBJ2-5
CASSPDREDEQFF	TGTGCCAGCAGCCCAGACAGGGAGGATGAGCAGTTCTTC	NA	NA	TRBV7-7	TRBJ2-1
CASSSGAFEYEQYF	TGTGCCAGCAGCTCAGGCGCTTTTGAGTACGAGCAGTACTTC	NA	NA	TRBV7-8	TRBJ2-7
CASSLQTGNTEAFF	TGTGCCAGCAGCTTGCAGACGGGCAACACTGAAGCTTTCTTT	NA	once	TRBV11-2	TRBJ1-1
CAWSELAGARNTGELFF	TGTGCCTGGAGTGAGCTGGCGGGGGCCCGGAACACCGGGGAGCTGTTTTTT	NA	NA	TRBV30	TRBJ2-2
CASSKIAVQETQYF	TGTGCCAGCAGCAAAATAGCGGTCCAAGAGACCCAGTACTTC	NA	NA	TRBV14	TRBJ2-5
CAISEPGTSGGLEQFF	TGTGCCATCAGTGAACCCGGGACTAGCGGGGGGCTCGAGCAGTTCTTC	TRBD2	NA	TRBV10-3	TRBJ2-1
CASSPATDNTEAFF	TGTGCCAGCAGCCCCGCTACGGACAACACTGAAGCTTTCTTT	NA	NA	TRBV7-9	TRBJ1-1
CASSPRGMGPTDTQYF	TGTGCCAGCTCACCCAGGGGGATGGGGCCCACAGATACGCAGTATTTT	TRBD1	NA	TRBV18	TRBJ2-3
CAISTGTRAGELFF	TGTGCCATCAGCACCGGGACTAGGGCCGGGGAGCTGTTTTTT	TRBD2	NA	TRBV10-3	TRBJ2-2
CASSLDLASGVGYEQYF	TGTGCCAGCAGCTTAGATCTGGCTAGCGGAGTGGGCTACGAGCAGTACTTC	TRBD2	NA	TRBV11-2	TRBJ2-7
CASSLGQQETQYF	TGTGCCAGCAGCTTAGGCCAGCAAGAGACCCAGTACTTC	NA	NA	TRBV11-2	TRBJ2-5
CAWRGQVGQPQHF	TGTGCCTGGAGAGGGCAGGTTGGTCAGCCCCAGCATTTT	NA	NA	TRBV30	TRBJ1-5
CASGGGNQPQHF	TGTGCCAGCGGGGGAGGCAATCAGCCCCAGCATTTT	NA	NA	TRBV28	TRBJ1-5
CASSLDQTGNTIYF	TGTGCCAGCAGTCTCGACCAAACTGGAAACACCATATATTTT	NA	NA	TRBV2	TRBJ1-3
CASRGTDHLGYGYTF	TGTGCCAGCAGGGGGACAGATCATTTAGGATATGGCTACACCTTC	TRBD1	NA	TRBV27	TRBJ1-2
CASSVGMEGGATEAFF	TGTGCCAGCAGCGTAGGGATGGAAGGGGGAGCAACTGAAGCTTTCTTT	NA	NA	TRBV9	TRBJ1-1
CASSESRDETQYF	TGTGCCAGCAGTGAAAGCAGGGACGAGACCCAGTACTTC	NA	NA	TRBV2	TRBJ2-5
CASSWRGDLEAFF	TGCGCCAGCAGCTGGAGGGGGGATCTTGAAGCTTTCTTT	NA	NA	TRBV5-1	TRBJ1-1
CAGGQGRADYGYTF	TGTGCCGGGGGGCAGGGCCGGGCTGACTATGGCTACACCTTC	NA	NA	TRBV5-6	TRBJ1-2
CASSILRRMGNQPQHF	TGTGCCAGTAGTATTTTAAGGAGGATGGGCAATCAGCCCCAGCATTTT	NA	NA	TRBV19	TRBJ1-5
CAWSVLRTWDRGPAAGKTQYF	TGTGCCTGGAGTGTACTCCGGACTTGGGACAGGGGGCCTGCGGCGGGGAAGACCCAGTACTTC	TRBD1	NA	TRBV30	TRBJ2-5
CASSAIGGDYGYTF	TGTGCCAGCAGCGCAATTGGCGGGGACTATGGCTACACCTTC	NA	NA	TRBV9	TRBJ1-2
CTHLDSQETQYF	TGCACCCACCTGGACAGCCAAGAGACCCAGTACTTC	NA	NA	TRBV1	TRBJ2-5
CASSVEQRQPQHF	TGTGCCAGCAGTGTGGAACAGCGACAGCCCCAGCATTTT	NA	NA	TRBV6-1	TRBJ1-5
CASSIDVGGYTF	TGTGCCAGTAGTATCGACGTGGGTGGCTACACCTTC	NA	NA	TRBV19	TRBJ1-2
CASSRGGGTDTQYF	TGTGCCAGCAGTCGTGGAGGGGGCACAGATACGCAGTATTTT	NA	NA	TRBV6-5	TRBJ2-3
CASSRPTRGVLVYGYTF	TGCGCCAGCAGCCGACCAACTAGGGGTGTCCTTGTCTATGGCTACACCTTC	NA	NA	TRBV4-1	TRBJ1-2
CASSQTRDRAVNEQFF	TGTGCCAGCAGCCAAACACGGGACAGGGCCGTCAATGAGCAGTTCTTC	TRBD1	NA	TRBV4-2	TRBJ2-1
CASSLVAGTNTGELFF	TGCGCCAGCAGCCTCGTAGCGGGAACGAACACCGGGGAGCTGTTTTTT	TRBD2	once	TRBV5-1	TRBJ2-2
CATRQPGQGSQYF	TGTGCCACCCGGCAACCGGGACAGGGGTCCCAGTACTTC	TRBD1	NA	TRBV27	TRBJ2-5
CASGLEAGGEQFF	TGTGCTAGTGGTTTGGAGGCAGGGGGTGAGCAGTTCTTC	TRBD1	few	TRBV12-5	TRBJ2-1
CASSVGAGDTYEQYF	TGTGCCAGCAGCGTAGGGGCCGGGGACACCTACGAGCAGTACTTC	NA	once	TRBV9	TRBJ2-7
CASSLSSGGQDTQYF	TGTGCCAGCAGCTTATCTAGCGGGGGGCAGGATACGCAGTATTTT	TRBD2	NA	TRBV11-2	TRBJ2-3
CASSFKRKQEGNIQYF	TGTGCCAGCAGCTTTAAGAGGAAGCAGGAGGGAAACATTCAGTACTTC	NA	NA	TRBV7-2	TRBJ2-4
CASSGEGQGYGYTF	TGTGCCAGCAGCGGGGAGGGACAGGGCTATGGCTACACCTTC	TRBD1	NA	TRBV7-2	TRBJ1-2
CASSPPAAETQYF	TGTGCCAGCAGTCCCCCCGCGGCAGAGACCCAGTACTTC	NA	NA	TRBV6-1	TRBJ2-5
CASQQGPKNIQYF	TGTGCCAGCCAGCAGGGCCCCAAAAACATTCAGTACTTC	NA	NA	TRBV28	TRBJ2-4